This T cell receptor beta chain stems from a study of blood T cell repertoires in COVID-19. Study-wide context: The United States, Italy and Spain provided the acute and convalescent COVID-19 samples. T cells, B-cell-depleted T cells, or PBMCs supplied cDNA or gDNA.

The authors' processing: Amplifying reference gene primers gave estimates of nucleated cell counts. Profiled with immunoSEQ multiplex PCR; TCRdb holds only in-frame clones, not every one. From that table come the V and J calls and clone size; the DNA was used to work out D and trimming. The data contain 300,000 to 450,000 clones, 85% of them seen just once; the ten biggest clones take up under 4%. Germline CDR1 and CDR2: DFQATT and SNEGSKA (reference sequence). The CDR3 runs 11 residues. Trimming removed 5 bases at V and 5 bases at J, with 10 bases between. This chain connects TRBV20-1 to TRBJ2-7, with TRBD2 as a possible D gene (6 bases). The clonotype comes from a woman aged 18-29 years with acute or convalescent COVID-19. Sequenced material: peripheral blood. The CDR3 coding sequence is TGCAGTGCTGGGGGGTTGAACGAGCAGTACTTC. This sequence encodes CSAGGLNEQYF.